One and the same sample provided the 27 T cell receptor beta chains below, sequenced in a study of blood T cells in healthy people across ages (dated by TCRdb to the mid-2010s). Libraries were prepared through 5' RACE. TCRdb lists the instrument as Illumina HiSeq 2500. A second PCR of roughly 7 to 11 cycles was performed with a sample-barcoded 5' primer and a J-beta primer mix. TCRdb passed the public sequencing reads through fastp at Q25 and MiXCR, retaining productive beta sequences. Entries that share a CDR3 protein sequence are merged under the most common genes and DNA. Here the sample has about 760,000 distinct CDR3 sequences; about 56% occur a single time. The ten largest make up around 24% of the sample. Sequenced input: blood. The receptors here all came from a man in his forties or fifties in good health.

The chain carries TRBV5-1 and TRBJ2-4, with D perhaps matching TRBD1 (5 bases). Trimming left V 2 bases short and J 8 bases short, with 11 bases between. This CDR3 is 13 amino acids long. From germline, CDR1 is SGHRS and CDR2 YFSETQ. The CDR3 DNA reads as TGCGCCAGCAGCTTCGGCCTCAGGGACATTCAGTACTTC. Its translation is CASSFGLRDIQYF.

This rearrangement joins TRBV6-5 to TRBJ1-1, with D possibly matching TRBD1 (5 bases). Germline V gene data show CDR1 as MNHEY and CDR2 as SVGAGI. The CDR3 covers 16 residues. Trimming took off 2 bases at V and 4 bases at J, with 17 bases between the two ends. CDR3 nucleotides: TGTGCCAGCAGTTACCAAGGACCAGGGTCGGGCACTGAAGCTTTCTTT. This translates into CASSYQGPGSGTEAFF.

This rearrangement joins TRBV21-1 to TRBJ2-4; TRBD2, the table's D call, lacks a check against the DNA. The J call is doubtful: the DNA matches TRBJ2-7 better. TRBV21-1 is annotated as a pseudogene. There are 16 residues in the CDR3. CDR3 sequence (DNA): TGTGCCAGCAGCAAAGTGAGCGGGATATCCGTCCACGAGCAGTACTTC. The encoded protein is CASSKVSGISVHEQYF.

The rearrangement joins TRBV29-1 to TRBJ2-5; the D gene is possibly TRBD1 (6 bases). The CDR3 totals 14 residues. V lost 4 bases to trimming and J lost 2 bases, with 14 bases between them. The germline gives CDR1 SQVTM, CDR2 ANQGSEA. Here the CDR3 DNA reads TGCAGCGTTGCACCGGGACATCTGCAAGAGACCCAGTACTTC. It is translated as CSVAPGHLQETQYF.

The chain combines TRBV28 with TRBJ2-5; TRBD1 or TRBD2 may be the D gene (5 bases each). V shed 6 bases and J shed 11 bases, with 19 bases lying between them. Germline V CDR1 and CDR2: MDHEN, SYDVKM. CDR3 length: 13 residues. Written as DNA, the CDR3 is TGTGCCAGCAGCTCCGAGGGGCTGGGGGAGCAGTACTTC. The encoded protein is CASSSEGLGEQYF.

The chain employs TRBV6-5 and TRBJ1-6; D gene ambiguous. The CDR3 extends over 15 amino acids. Trimming removed 6 bases from V and 7 bases from J, with 16 bases in between. The germline V gene has CDR1 MNHEY and CDR2 SVGAGI. CDR3 region: CASSLLVDPNSPLHF. The CDR3 DNA reads as TGTGCCAGCAGCTTACTCGTCGACCCGAATTCACCCCTCCACTTT.

This sequence joins TRBV30 and TRBJ2-5; perhaps TRBD1 as D (6 bases). CDR3 length equals 15 residues. Germline V gene sequence: CDR1 GTSNPN, CDR2 SVGIG (reference sequence). V shed 3 bases and J shed 2 bases, with 16 bases lying between them. As DNA, the CDR3 is TGTGCCTGGAGCCAACCGGGACACAGACAAGAGACCCAGTACTTC. As protein: CAWSQPGHRQETQYF. The whole variable domain, remainder taken from reference TRBV30 and TRBJ2-5, is SQTIHQWPATLVQPVGSPLSLECTVEGTSNPNLYWYRQAAGRGLQLLFYSVGIGQISSEVPQNLSASRPQDRQFILSSKKLLLSDSGFYLCAWSQPGHRQETQYFGPGTRLLVL.

This chain connects TRBV6-2 or TRBV6-3 to TRBJ2-7; TRBD2 agrees at 8 bases. The CDR3 runs 18 residues. Germline CDR1 reads MNHEY; CDR2 reads SVGEGT. Trimming removed 0 bases from V and 3 bases from J; junction bases left unmatched: 13. DNA of the CDR3: TGTGCCAGCAGTTACTCGCCTCACGGGATTAGCGGGATCTACGAGCAGTACTTC. It is translated as CASSYSPHGISGIYEQYF.

This clonotype was observed a few times. This chain uses TRBV28 with TRBJ2-3, with 12 bases identical to TRBD2. Per germline, CDR1 MDHEN and CDR2 SYDVKM. The CDR3 is made up of 16 amino acids. Losses at the gene ends were 6 bases for V and 2 bases for J; bases not matched to a gene: 6. The CDR3, as DNA: TGTGCCAGCAGCTCCCCTAGCGGGGGGGACACAGATACGCAGTATTTT. Its protein product is CASSSPSGGDTDTQYF.

The chain is built from TRBV6-1 and TRBJ2-3; D might be TRBD2 (6 bases). This CDR3 has 14 residues. The germline CDR1 and CDR2 sequences are MNHNS and SASEGT. Trimming removed 2 bases from V and 2 bases from J, with 8 bases in between. The CDR3 coding sequence is TGTGCCAGCAGTGAACGGGGGTTCACAGATACGCAGTATTTT. Translation: CASSERGFTDTQYF.

This clonotype was recorded a few times. The J gene is TRBJ1-2, the V gene TRBV28; TRBD1 matches at 7 bases. The germline gives CDR1 MDHEN, CDR2 SYDVKM. The V and J ends lost 8 bases and 6 bases, in that order; junction bases with no gene match: 12. The CDR3 has 14 amino acids. In DNA form, the CDR3 reads TGTGCCAGCCTACAAGCCGGGACAGAGAATGGCTACACCTTC. It codes for CASLQAGTENGYTF.

The rearrangement links TRBV12-3 or TRBV12-4 to TRBJ2-1, with D perhaps TRBD1 (6 bases). V lost 6 bases and J 8 bases, leaving 11 bases between the germline ends. The CDR3 is 12 residues long. The CDR3 protein is CASSRGYYEQFF. The CDR3 DNA sequence: TGTGCCAGCAGCAGGGGTTATTATGAGCAGTTCTTC.

The rearrangement uses TRBV9 and TRBJ2-7; 7 bases map to TRBD2. Germline V gives CDR1 SGDLS, CDR2 YYNGEE. CDR3 size: 15 residues. With V trimmed by 0 bases and J by 2 bases, 5 bases remained unmatched. CDR3 nucleotides: TGTGCCAGCAGCGTAGAAGCTAGCGGAACCTACGAGCAGTACTTC. It yields the protein CASSVEASGTYEQYF.

The V gene is TRBV20-1, the J gene TRBJ2-1; no definite D call. Germline assignment: CDR1 DFQATT and CDR2 SNEGSKA (reference sequence). The CDR3 runs to 14 residues. V lost 0 bases and J 4 bases, leaving 10 bases between the germline ends. The CDR3 loop reads CSARDRSLYNEQFF. CDR3 nucleotide sequence: TGCAGTGCTAGAGACAGGAGCCTATACAATGAGCAGTTCTTC.

The rearrangement links TRBV12-3 or TRBV12-4 to TRBJ2-4; tentative D call: TRBD2 (6 bases). Trimming took 3 bases from V and 14 from J, leaving 23 bases between them. The CDR3 totals 15 residues. CDR3 coding DNA: TGTGCCAGCAGTTTGGGCCTCCGTCAGTCCGGGGGAGAGTACTTC. Amino acid sequence: CASSLGLRQSGGEYF.

The CDR3 coding sequence is TGCAGTGCTAGAGACAGCGGTTTGGAGACCCAGTACTTC. It specifies CSARDSGLETQYF. V gene TRBV20-1 combines with J gene TRBJ2-5; D might be TRBD2 (5 bases). CDR3 length equals 13 residues. Germline V gene lookup returns CDR1 DFQATT and CDR2 SNEGSKA (reference sequence). The V gene lost 0 bases and the J gene lost 5 bases, with 10 bases spanning the gap.

This clonotype was picked up a small number of times. The chain recombines TRBV7-2 with TRBJ1-2; a weak D match, TRBD1 (5 bases). The CDR3 has 14 amino acids. V was shortened by 7 bases and J by 8 bases, with 20 bases between the two germline ends. Germline CDR1 is SGHTA and CDR2 is FQGNSA. CDR3 bases: TGTGCCAGCACCTGGGGCCGGGCAGGTTCCGGCTACACCTTC. As protein: CASTWGRAGSGYTF.

This clonotype was seen more than once but under ten times. J is TRBJ2-3 and V is TRBV5-1; D gene ambiguous. Germline V gene data show CDR1 as SGHRS and CDR2 as YFSETQ. The CDR3 is made up of 15 amino acids. The germline V and J ends were trimmed by 4 bases and 0 bases, with 12 bases remaining between them. The CDR3 region is CASSLDTVSTDTQYF. As DNA, the CDR3 is TGCGCCAGCAGCCTTGACACGGTTAGCACAGATACGCAGTATTTT.

J is TRBJ1-1 and V is TRBV3-1; 9 bases agree with TRBD1. Germline CDR1 is LGHDT and CDR2 is YNNKEL (reference sequence). This CDR3 has 14 amino acids. The V gene end was trimmed by 2 bases and the J gene end by 4 bases; junction bases not matched to a gene: 2. The CDR3 DNA reads TGTGCCAGCAGCCAAATGGACAGGGGCACTGAAGCTTTCTTT. Translating gives CASSQMDRGTEAFF.

The V call is TRBV4-2, the J call TRBJ1-5; D ambiguous. Trimming took off 0 bases at V and 9 bases at J, with 15 bases between the two ends. The germline V gene has CDR1 LGHNA and CDR2 YNFKEQ. The CDR3 loop spans 15 amino acids. The CDR3: CASSQDTTAILPQHF. The CDR3, as DNA: TGTGCCAGCAGCCAAGATACCACCGCAATCCTGCCCCAGCATTTT.

This clonotype was seen more than once but under ten times. The chain uses TRBV7-2 and TRBJ2-5; no clear D. V was pared by 4 bases and J by 5 bases, with 11 bases between. Germline lookup yields CDR1 SGHTA and CDR2 FQGNSA. The CDR3 extends over 13 amino acids. The CDR3 reads CASSYGPLETQYF. The CDR3 coding sequence is TGTGCCAGCAGCTACGGCCCTCTTGAGACCCAGTACTTC.

The genes are TRBV7-8 and TRBJ2-5; TRBD1 agrees at 7 bases. The CDR3 is made up of 14 amino acids. CDR1 and CDR2 (germline): SGHVS, FQNEAQ. Germline trimming cut 4 bases from V and 5 bases from J; bases unmatched to any gene: 7. The CDR3 coding sequence is TGTGCCAGCAGCTCGCCACAGGGGCATGAGACCCAGTACTTC. This gives the protein CASSSPQGHETQYF.

The V call is TRBV6-5, the J call TRBJ1-4; D is uncertain. Germline CDR1 is MNHEY and CDR2 is SVGAGI. V was shortened by 0 bases and J by 0 bases, with 17 bases between the two germline ends. The CDR3 length is 19 residues. The CDR3 protein is CASSYSMPNTVTTNEKLFF. CDR3 nucleotide sequence: TGTGCCAGCAGTTACTCGATGCCTAACACCGTTACAACTAATGAAAAACTGTTTTTT.

Remarks on this clonotype: Compared with germline, one end of the junction differs, possibly owing to a read error. This chain joins TRBV15 and TRBJ2-3; D is unclear. The CDR3 loop spans 15 amino acids. CDR1 LNHNV and CDR2 YYDKDF come from the germline V gene (reference sequence). The CDR3 sequence: CATSRVTRVTDTKYF. CDR3 bases: TGTGCCACCAGCAGAGTGACTCGGGTCACAGATACGAAGTATTTT. The full variable domain, its missing parts supplied by reference TRBV15 and TRBJ2-3, is DAMVIQNPRYQVTQFGKPVTLSCSQTLNHNVMYWYQQKSSQAPKLLFHYYDKDFNNEADTPDNFQSRRPNTSFCFLDIRSPGLGDTAMYLCATSRVTRVTDTKYFGPGTRLTVL.

This chain's CDR3 is CASSPTGWNEQFF. The DNA of the CDR3 is TGTGCCAGCAGCCCGACCGGGTGGAATGAGCAGTTCTTC. The chain employs TRBV11-3 and TRBJ2-1, with D unresolved. In germline, CDR1 is SGHNT, CDR2 YENEEA. CDR3 length: 13 amino acids. The ends were cut back, 5 bases at V and 7 bases at J, with 12 bases in the middle.

This clonotype has just a few counts. The chain carries TRBV14 and TRBJ2-7; no definite D call. Trimming cost V 1 base and J 1 base, with 11 bases left between them. Germline V gene sequence: CDR1 SGHDN, CDR2 FVKESK. The CDR3 is made up of 15 amino acids. This chain's CDR3 is CASSQATTGSYEQYF. As DNA, the CDR3 is TGTGCCAGCAGCCAAGCTACAACCGGTTCCTACGAGCAGTACTTC.

The chain uses TRBV9 and TRBJ2-7; 7 positions agree with TRBD1. The CDR3 is 15 residues long. The germline V gene has CDR1 SGDLS and CDR2 YYNGEE. The trim removed 3 bases at V and 7 bases at J, leaving 13 bases unmatched. The CDR3 coding sequence is TGTGCCAGCAGCGCCGGACAGGACTCCTACAATGAGCAGTACTTC. Translation: CASSAGQDSYNEQYF.